This TCR beta chain was recovered during a study of T-cell memory formation after mild COVID-19. The overall study: TCR clusters mostly belonged to single donors. Findings and limits, study-wide: Among contracting clones, CD4+ were mainly CM/EM and CD8+ enriched in EMRA.

TCRdb redid the calling of the 5' RACE reads with MiXCR, one entry per CDR3 protein. Altogether around 500,000 distinct CDR3 sequences are present, 15% to 20% being singletons, with the ten largest covering 9% to 15%. Trimming cost V 6 bases and J 0 bases, with 11 bases left between them. This CDR3 has 13 residues. The V gene's germline CDR1 is DFQATT and CDR2 SNEGSKA (reference sequence). This clonotype turned up a few times. Its antigen remains unknown. The chain is built from TRBV20-1 and TRBJ2-5; D gene unclear. The sequenced material came from PBMCs or a T cell subset sorted from them (not recorded which). This receptor was taken from an adult woman who had mild COVID-19 (a few samples of this study predate the infection). Cell type and time point are not known. The CDR3 region is CSANRRNQETQYF. The CDR3 DNA is TGCAGTGCAAACCGGCGGAACCAAGAGACCCAGTACTTC.